The sequence of this T cell receptor (beta chain) was determined in a study of cytomegalovirus exposure and HLA in healthy donors. Findings and caveats of the study: Associated with HLA alleles at 0.05 false discovery rate in a later analysis were some 16,000 TCR beta sequences.

Vbeta (60) and Jbeta (13) primers were used in the PCR. The method was immunoSEQ multiplex PCR; TCRdb's version includes in-frame clones alone and lacks a portion of them. This table holds about 170,000 clones, around four fifths found once. This CDR3 spans 15 amino acids. V shed 4 bases and J 8 bases; nucleotides not matched to a gene: 10. The germline V gene encodes CDR1 SGDLS and CDR2 YYNGEE. In the case of this clone: Its antigen is not known.

This chain uses TRBV9 with TRBJ1-2; TRBD1 agrees at 11 bases. This TCR came from a female donor in good health and CMV-seronegative. The sequenced material came from PBMCs. CDR3: CASSSAGTGGSGYTF. The CDR3 DNA reads TGTGCCAGCAGCTCCGCGGGGACAGGGGGTTCGGGCTACACCTTC.